This T cell receptor beta chain originates from a study of control samples from healthy donors and cancer patients. CDR3 length: 14 residues. The J segment lost 2 bases and the V segment lost 6 bases, leaving 7 bases of the junction unmatched. The germline gives CDR1 LNHDA, CDR2 SQIVND (reference sequence). TCRdb's copy holds only in-frame clones and misses some; the assay was immunoSEQ multiplex PCR. The sample shows about 160,000 clones, about 87% of them seen only once. The sequenced sample consisted of blood. The TCR was taken from a man aged 30-40 years in good health. This sequence joins TRBV19 and TRBJ2-7; 7 bases fit TRBD2. The CDR3 region has the DNA TGTGCCAGTAGCGGACCGGGGGGAGCCTACGAGCAGTACTTC. This sequence encodes CASSGPGGAYEQYF.